The 20 T cell receptor beta chains below come from one sample, sequenced in a study of cytomegalovirus exposure and HLA in healthy donors. The study ran its PCR with 60 Vbeta and 13 Jbeta primers. Repertoires were generated with immunoSEQ multiplex PCR, while TCRdb's copy carries only in-frame clones and drops some. The profile shows some 150,000 clones, around 79% of them singletons. Sequencing used PBMCs. These receptors were collected from a man aged 35-49 years in good health and CMV-seronegative.

This chain connects TRBV5-4 to TRBJ2-7; TRBD2 aligns across 10 bases. The germline V gene has CDR1 SGHNT and CDR2 YYREEE (reference sequence). The J segment lost 3 bases and the V segment lost 5 bases, leaving 5 bases of the junction unmatched. This CDR3 has 14 amino acids. CDR3 in DNA: TGTGCCAGCAGGATAGCGGGAGGAGGCTACGAGCAGTACTTC. It is translated as CASRIAGGGYEQYF.

The chain employs TRBV9 and TRBJ1-1; 8 positions agree with TRBD1. In germline, CDR1 is SGDLS, CDR2 YYNGEE. This CDR3 region has 15 residues. The V segment lost 1 base and the J segment 2 bases; nucleotides outside the gene matches: 4. For the CDR3, the DNA is TGTGCCAGCAGCGTACGGACAGGGTTAAACACTGAAGCTTTCTTT. Protein sequence: CASSVRTGLNTEAFF.

The chain combines TRBV6-1 with TRBJ2-7, with 8 bases identical to TRBD1. Germline-derived CDR1 and CDR2 are MNHNS and SASEGT. The CDR3 covers 12 residues. V gave up 5 bases and J gave up 6 bases; unmatched junction bases: 3. The CDR3 DNA reads TGTGCCAGCAGTCCCAGGGGGCTCGAGCAGTACTTC. Protein sequence: CASSPRGLEQYF.

The V and J genes are TRBV19 and TRBJ1-1, with 9 nucleotides matching TRBD1. This CDR3 comprises 13 residues. The V gene's germline CDR1 is LNHDA and CDR2 SQIVND (reference sequence). With V trimmed by 7 bases and J by 11 bases, 11 bases remained unmatched. CDR3 in amino acids: CASNPGQGMRAFF. In DNA form, the CDR3 reads TGTGCCAGTAATCCGGGACAGGGTATGAGGGCTTTCTTT.

This clone was detected a few times. The chain has TRBV18 and TRBJ2-7; 8 positions match TRBD1. Germline-derived CDR1 and CDR2 are KGHSH and LQKENI. V dropped 1 base and J dropped 6; count of bases not matched to a gene: 8. CDR3 length equals 15 residues. For the CDR3, the DNA is TGTGCCAGCTCACCACGGGGACAGGACCTACGCGAGCAGTACTTC. Residues: CASSPRGQDLREQYF.

The chain carries TRBV5-4 and TRBJ2-3; 8 nucleotides line up with TRBD2. Trimming cost V 0 bases and J 2 bases; bases outside gene matches: 2. This CDR3 comprises 15 residues. Germline CDR1 reads SGHNT; CDR2 reads YYREEE (reference sequence). CDR3 sequence (DNA): TGTGCCAGCAGCTTGGGTAGCGGGACCACAGATACGCAGTATTTT. Its protein is CASSLGSGTTDTQYF.

V and J are TRBV5-3 and TRBJ1-5; D is ambiguous. TRBV5-3 qualifies as an ORF whose function is uncertain. The V end was cut by 1 base, the J end by 7 bases, with 6 bases between. This CDR3 has 12 amino acids. As DNA, the CDR3 is TGTGCCAGAAGCTTGAAGAGGCAGCCCCAGCATTTT. The encoded protein is CARSLKRQPQHF.

This rearrangement joins TRBV19 to TRBJ1-5; no firm D call. With 8 bases removed from V and 2 bases from J, the gap between germline ends came to 13 bases. The CDR3 has 14 residues. The germline CDR1 and CDR2 sequences are LNHDA and SQIVND (reference sequence). The CDR3 DNA sequence: TGTGCCAGTCGGGATCTTGGGGGCAATCAGCCCCAGCATTTT. Protein sequence: CASRDLGGNQPQHF.

V usage is TRBV4-3 and J usage is TRBJ2-7; 7 nucleotides align to TRBD1. The CDR3 has 14 amino acids. With V trimmed by 0 bases and J by 9 bases, 8 bases remained unmatched. Germline V gene lookup returns CDR1 LGHNA and CDR2 YSLEER. CDR3 DNA sequence: TGCGCCAGCAGCCAAGACAGGTGGGACAGAGGGCAGTACTTC. Its translation is CASSQDRWDRGQYF.

The J gene is TRBJ2-1, the V gene TRBV5-1, with TRBD1 matching over 7 bases. Germline CDR1 SGHRS, CDR2 YFSETQ. V lost 4 bases, J lost 10 bases, and 2 bases stayed unmatched. The CDR3 totals 11 residues. The CDR3 reads CASSPDREQFF. In nucleotides, the CDR3 is TGCGCCAGCAGCCCGGACAGGGAGCAGTTCTTC. The full variable domain, rest sourced from reference TRBV5-1 and TRBJ2-1, is KAGVTQTPRYLIKTRGQQVTLSCSPISGHRSVSWYQQTPGQGLQFLFEYFSETQRNKGNFPGRFSGRQFSNSRSEMNVSTLELGDSALYLCASSPDREQFFGPGTRLTVL.

This chain links TRBV5-4 with TRBJ2-2; 13 bases line up with TRBD2. Germline V gives CDR1 SGHNT, CDR2 YYREEE (reference sequence). CDR3 size: 18 residues. V shed 5 bases, J shed 7 bases, and the junction held 14 bases outside the gene matches. CDR3 bases: TGTGCCAGCAGTCATGTGATCTCAGGACTAGCGGGAGTCGGGGAGCTGTTTTTT. Translating it yields CASSHVISGLAGVGELFF.

This chain connects TRBV4-3 to TRBJ1-2, with 7 bases lining up with TRBD1. Germline CDR1 reads LGHNA; CDR2 reads YSLEER. The J segment lost 0 bases and the V segment lost 0 bases, leaving 10 bases of the junction unmatched. The CDR3 runs 18 residues. CDR3 bases: TGCGCCAGCAGCCAAGATCGGGAGGGGGCGGGAGCTAACTATGGCTACACCTTC. As protein: CASSQDREGAGANYGYTF.

This clone was picked up a small number of times. The chain is built from TRBV29-1 and TRBJ2-5, with 9 bases lining up with TRBD1. Germline loops: CDR1 SQVTM, CDR2 ANQGSEA. CDR3 size: 17 residues. The junction had 17 bases not matched to a gene; V was cut back by 4 bases and J by 5 bases. The CDR3 region is CSVAWGFGTGGRETQYF. The CDR3 coding sequence is TGCAGCGTTGCCTGGGGGTTCGGCACAGGGGGCCGGGAGACCCAGTACTTC.

The J gene is TRBJ2-1, the V gene TRBV2, with TRBD2 matching 13 bases. CDR3 size: 17 residues. Germline loops: CDR1 SNHLY, CDR2 FYNNEI. V shed 6 bases and J 12 bases; nucleotides not matched to a gene: 17. The CDR3 loop is CASRPRTSGLAGSGQFF. CDR3 bases: TGTGCCAGCAGACCTCGAACTTCGGGACTAGCGGGATCTGGGCAGTTCTTC.

CDR3 in amino acids: CAISGGQGSDEQFF. Here the CDR3 DNA reads TGTGCCATCAGCGGGGGACAGGGCTCCGATGAGCAGTTCTTC. The rearrangement uses TRBV10-3 and TRBJ2-1; 9 bases fit TRBD1. CDR3 length: 14 amino acids. Germline V gives CDR1 ENHRY, CDR2 SYGVKD. V dropped 6 bases and J dropped 8; count of bases not matched to a gene: 8.

A single count supports this clone. The rearrangement joins TRBV5-1 to TRBJ2-7; 7 nucleotides align to TRBD1. This CDR3 comprises 15 residues. Trimming cost V 4 bases and J 2 bases; bases outside gene matches: 9. CDR1 is SGHRS and CDR2 is YFSETQ in the germline V gene. CDR3: CASSDRASVAYEQYF. The CDR3 region has the DNA TGCGCCAGCAGCGACAGGGCTTCGGTGGCCTACGAGCAGTACTTC.

The V gene is TRBV6-1, the J gene TRBJ2-7; weak D call: TRBD2 (6 bases). CDR3 length: 15 residues. Germline V lookup: CDR1 MNHNS, CDR2 SASEGT. V was trimmed by 6 bases and J by 2 bases, leaving 17 bases between them. Written as DNA, the CDR3 is TGTGCCAGCAGCGGCTTGGGGGGACGGGCCTACGAGCAGTACTTC. Residues: CASSGLGGRAYEQYF.

The chain couples TRBV27 to TRBJ2-3; possibly TRBD2 for D (5 bases). This CDR3 has 14 amino acids. In germline, CDR1 is MNHEY, CDR2 SMNVEV (reference sequence). The V end lost 6 bases, the J end lost 3 bases, and 13 bases lay between the germline ends. The CDR3 sequence is CASRREGLTDTQYF. CDR3 DNA: TGTGCCAGCAGACGAGAGGGCCTGACAGATACGCAGTATTTT.

The CDR3 bases are TGTGCCAGCAGCGAACAGGGAGATACGCAGTATTTT. Protein product: CASSEQGDTQYF. V gene TRBV6-4 combines with J gene TRBJ2-3, with a weak D call TRBD1 (6 bases). Germline values: CDR1 MRHNA, CDR2 SNTAGT. This CDR3 has 12 residues. V dropped 6 bases and J dropped 5 bases, with 9 bases sitting between them.

J is TRBJ1-1 and V is TRBV21-1; TRBD1, the table's D call, was not compared with the DNA. TRBV21-1 is described as a pseudogene. The CDR3 is 15 amino acids. The DNA of the CDR3 is TGTGCCAGCAGCGACGAAACAGGGATGAACACTGAAGCTTTCTTT. Its translation: CASSDETGMNTEAFF.